This TCR beta chain was sequenced for a study of cytomegalovirus exposure and HLA in healthy donors. Study background: Per a later analysis, the roughly 690 first-cohort and approximately 120 validation repertoires shared one platform. Study-level points and caveats: High sensitivity and specificity were reportedly achieved when the classifier diagnosed cytomegalovirus status. Researchers catalogued 150 or so TCR beta chains as cytomegalovirus-associated. Under in vitro conditions, a few CMV-associated chains were confirmed as specific for CMV antigens.

The protocol was immunoSEQ multiplex PCR, while the TCRdb copy is restricted to in-frame clones and leaves out a portion. The table has around 58,000 clones, around 89% seen once; the top ten hold over 1.5%. Details on this clone: Its specificity is unknown.

Trimming at V came to 4 bases and at J to 6 bases, leaving 1 base not matched to a gene. The CDR3 is made up of 14 amino acids. CDR1 SGHRS and CDR2 YFSETQ come from the germline V gene. This sequence was found in a woman aged 18-30 years in good health and CMV-seronegative. The chain has TRBV5-1 and TRBJ2-3; 14 bases agree with TRBD2. Sequencing input: PBMCs. The CDR3 reads CASSGTSGSDTQYF. The DNA of the CDR3 is TGCGCCAGCAGCGGGACTAGCGGGAGTGATACGCAGTATTTT.